This TCR beta chain was found in a study of blood T cell repertoires in COVID-19. Across the whole study: Sources were T cells, B-cell-depleted T cells, or PBMCs; the material itself was cDNA or gDNA.

Per the study methods: Amplification of reference gene primers was used by the study to estimate nucleated cell counts. Sequencing was performed with immunoSEQ multiplex PCR; in TCRdb, only in-frame clones are kept and a portion is missing. V and J calls and clone size are those listed in that table; D and trimming were worked out from the DNA. The sample contains fewer than 350,000 clones, about 93% of which appear only once. The junction had 14 bases not matched to a gene; V was cut back by 6 bases and J by 7 bases. This CDR3 is built from 16 residues. The germline CDR1 and CDR2 sequences are MDHEN and SYDVKM. Seattle patients were enrolled during active infection and followed longitudinally.

Sample: peripheral blood. The gene calls are TRBV28 and TRBJ2-1; 8 nucleotides line up with TRBD2. The receptor was derived from a woman under 40 with COVID-19, enrolled during active disease. The CDR3 bases are TGTGCCAGCAGGCGTGGGGGTCGGGAGGGCCAAAATGAGCAGTTCTTC. This encodes CASRRGGREGQNEQFF.